This T cell receptor beta chain was recovered during a study of shared T cell receptors in the human thymus. There are 17 residues in the CDR3. Trimming took off 0 bases at V and 4 bases at J, with 19 bases between the two ends. CDR1 is SGHNT and CDR2 is YYREEE in the germline V gene (reference sequence). Generated by immunoSEQ multiplex PCR, the TCRdb table keeps only in-frame clones and is missing some. The sample shows under 700,000 clones, 75% to 80% of them seen only once. The sample was also reused in another study, on human thymus T cells. That source adds: The people who donated were healthy Finnish babies having corrective surgery for congenital heart defects. The thymus was resected at corrective cardiac surgery. Use of V and J genes seemed skewed within the thymic and blood repertoires. Thymic TCR repertoires of unrelated people reportedly overlapped highly.

The rearrangement uses TRBV5-4 and TRBJ2-5, with a weak D call TRBD2 (5 bases). Sequenced sample: thymocytes. This sequence originates from a boy younger than two with a congenital heart defect. CDR3 in DNA: TGTGCCAGCAGCTTGGTTGAGGTCGGGAAGGCCGGAGAGACCCAGTACTTC. Translated: CASSLVEVGKAGETQYF. Variable domain in full (rest from reference TRBV5-4 and TRBJ2-5): ETGVTQSPTHLIKTRGQQVTLRCSSQSGHNTVSWYQQALGQGPQFIFQYYREEENGRGNFPPRFSGLQFPNYSSELNVNALELDDSALYLCASSLVEVGKAGETQYFGPGTRLLVL.